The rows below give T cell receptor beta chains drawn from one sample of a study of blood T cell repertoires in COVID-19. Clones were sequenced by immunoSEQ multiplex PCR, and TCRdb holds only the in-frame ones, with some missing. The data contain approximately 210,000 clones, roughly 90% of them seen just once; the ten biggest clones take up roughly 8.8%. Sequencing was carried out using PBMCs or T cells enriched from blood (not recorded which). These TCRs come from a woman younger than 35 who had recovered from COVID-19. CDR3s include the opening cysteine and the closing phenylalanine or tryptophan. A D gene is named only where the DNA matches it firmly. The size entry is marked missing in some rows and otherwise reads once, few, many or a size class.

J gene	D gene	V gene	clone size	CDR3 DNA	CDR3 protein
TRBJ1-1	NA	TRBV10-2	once	TGCGCCAGCAGTAACCCCACAGGGAGGAACACTGAAGCTTTCTTT	CASSNPTGRNTEAFF
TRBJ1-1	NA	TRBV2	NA	TGTGCCAGCAGTGAAGGGATAACAGGTATTGGTGAAGCTTTCTTT	CASSEGITGIGEAFF
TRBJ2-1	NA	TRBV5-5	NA	TGTGCCAGCAGCTTGATGTGGGGGGGCCTAGGGAACAATGAGCAGTTCTTC	CASSLMWGGLGNNEQFF
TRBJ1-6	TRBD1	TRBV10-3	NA	TGTGCCATCAGGGGGACAGGGAATTCACCCCTCCACTTT	CAIRGTGNSPLHF
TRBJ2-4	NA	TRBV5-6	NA	TGTGCCAGCAGCTCGGCCGGGAAAAACATTCAGTACTTC	CASSSAGKNIQYF
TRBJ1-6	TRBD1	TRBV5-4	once	TGTGCCAGCAGCCGTGGCGGCAGGGGGGATTCACCCCTCCACTTT	CASSRGGRGDSPLHF
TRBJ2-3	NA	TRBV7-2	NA	TGTGCCAGCAGCTCGTTACAGGGCCTCCAGGATACGCAGTATTTT	CASSSLQGLQDTQYF
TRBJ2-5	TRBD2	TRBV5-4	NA	TGTGCCAGCAGCGGAGGACTAGCGGACCAAGAGACCCAGTACTTC	CASSGGLADQETQYF
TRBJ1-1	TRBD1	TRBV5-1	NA	TGCGCCAGCAGCTCCGCAGGGGGTAGAACTGAAGCTTTCTTT	CASSSAGGRTEAFF
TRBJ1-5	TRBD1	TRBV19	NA	TGTGCCAGTAGGAAGACAGGGGGCAATCAGCCCCAGCATTTT	CASRKTGGNQPQHF
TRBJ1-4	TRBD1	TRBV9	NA	TGTGCCAGCAGCATCGGGACAGGGATAAGTGAAAAACTGTTTTTT	CASSIGTGISEKLFF
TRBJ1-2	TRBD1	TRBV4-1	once	TGCGCCAGCAGCCGAGAGCCCGGGACAGGCGCGGGGCTCTATGGCTACACCTTC	CASSREPGTGAGLYGYTF
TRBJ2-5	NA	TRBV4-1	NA	TGCGCCAGCAGGCGGTACAGGGAAAACTTCCAAGAGACCCAGTACTTC	CASRRYRENFQETQYF
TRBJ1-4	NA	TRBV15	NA	TGTGCCACCAGCAGAGAGAGGGCAAGCAAGATCGATGGGGAGAGGGAAAAACTGTTTTTT	CATSRERASKIDGEREKLFF
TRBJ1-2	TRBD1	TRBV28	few	TGTGCCAGCATCGACAGGGGACCCTATGGCTACACCTTC	CASIDRGPYGYTF
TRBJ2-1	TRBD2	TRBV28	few	TGTGCCAGCAGTTCGACTAGCGGGGGGGCCAGGGATGAGCAGTTCTTC	CASSSTSGGARDEQFF
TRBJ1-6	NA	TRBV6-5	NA	TGTGCCAGCAGCCAAGTTCGGGGATATAATTCACCCCTCCACTTT	CASSQVRGYNSPLHF
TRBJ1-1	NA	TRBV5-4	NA	TGTGCCAGCAGCTTCAGGGGTCTCATACACGGGAACACTGAAGCTTTCTTT	CASSFRGLIHGNTEAFF
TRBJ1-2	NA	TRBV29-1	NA	TGCAGCGTCTACAGGGATGGTTACACCTTC	CSVYRDGYTF
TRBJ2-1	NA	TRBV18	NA	TGTGCCAGCTCACGCCTTCTAAATGGCAATGAGCAGTTCTTC	CASSRLLNGNEQFF
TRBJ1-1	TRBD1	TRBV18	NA	TGTGCCAGCTCTCCGGGACAGGGGTCCTACACTGAAGCTTTCTTT	CASSPGQGSYTEAFF
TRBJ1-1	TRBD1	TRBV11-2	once	TGTGCCAGCAGCTCAAGAGCCACAGGGGTAGAAGCTTTCTTT	CASSSRATGVEAFF
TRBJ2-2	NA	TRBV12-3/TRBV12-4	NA	TGTGCCAGCAGTTTATACGGGGAGCTGTTTTTT	CASSLYGELFF
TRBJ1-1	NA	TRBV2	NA	TGTGCCAGCAGTGCTGACTTGAACACTGAAGCTTTCTTT	CASSADLNTEAFF
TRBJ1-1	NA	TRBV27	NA	TGTGCCAGCAGTCGACCCCTGGGGGGGGCGAGGGACACTGAAGCTTTCTTT	CASSRPLGGARDTEAFF
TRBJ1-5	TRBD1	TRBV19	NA	TGTGCCAGTAGAGAGTGGACAGGAGGGGGTCAGCCCCAGCATTTT	CASREWTGGGQPQHF
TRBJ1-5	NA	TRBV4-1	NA	TGCGCCAGCAGCCAAGGAGTAAATCAGCCCCAGCATTTT	CASSQGVNQPQHF
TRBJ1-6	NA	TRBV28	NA	TGTGCCAGCAGGTACAGATATAATTCACCCCTCCACTTT	CASRYRYNSPLHF
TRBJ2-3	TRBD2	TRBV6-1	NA	TGTGCCAGCAGTGAAGTTGGCGGGGGAGGGTCAGATACGCAGTATTTT	CASSEVGGGGSDTQYF
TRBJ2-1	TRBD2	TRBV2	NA	TGTGCCAGCGTCCGGGAGGCCGCTCGCAATGAGCAGTTCTTC	CASVREAARNEQFF
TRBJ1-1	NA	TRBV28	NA	TGTGCCAGCAGTTTTAGCACCATGAACACTGAAGCTTTCTTT	CASSFSTMNTEAFF
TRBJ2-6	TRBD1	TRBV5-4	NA	TGTGCCAGCAAGAACAGGGGGCATTTAAACGGGGCCAACGTCCTGACTTTC	CASKNRGHLNGANVLTF
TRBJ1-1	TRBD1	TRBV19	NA	TGTGCCAGTAGTGGACAGGGGGTTGACACTGAAGCTTTCTTT	CASSGQGVDTEAFF
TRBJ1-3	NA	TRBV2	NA	TGTGCCAGCAGTGATTGGGGGGGATCTGGAAACACCATATATTTT	CASSDWGGSGNTIYF
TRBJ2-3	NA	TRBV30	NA	TGTGCCTGGAGTGTCGCGGGGACGACAGATACGCAGTATTTT	CAWSVAGTTDTQYF
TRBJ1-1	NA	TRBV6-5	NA	TGTGCCAGCACCACCAGAGGGGGCACTGAAGCTTTCTTT	CASTTRGGTEAFF
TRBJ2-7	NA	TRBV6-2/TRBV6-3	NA	TGTGCCAGCAGCGTAGGGGAATCCTACGAGCAGTACTTC	CASSVGESYEQYF
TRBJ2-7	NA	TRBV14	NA	TGTGCCAGCAGCTCGCTAAATCAGGACTCCTACGAGCAGTACTTC	CASSSLNQDSYEQYF
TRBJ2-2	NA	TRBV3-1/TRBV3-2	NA	TGTGCCAGCAGCCAAGTTCCGGGGTTCGAGCTGTTTTTT	CASSQVPGFELFF
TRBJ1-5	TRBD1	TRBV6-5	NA	TGTGCCAGCAGTCTCACAGGGGGGATCAATCAGCCCCAGCATTTT	CASSLTGGINQPQHF
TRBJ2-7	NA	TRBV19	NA	TGTGCCAGTAGTATCGCCGGTTACTACGAGCAGTACTTC	CASSIAGYYEQYF
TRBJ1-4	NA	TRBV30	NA	TGTGCCTGGGCGTTAGTTGCAACTAATGAAAAACTGTTTTTT	CAWALVATNEKLFF
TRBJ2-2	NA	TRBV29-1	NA	TGCAGCGTTGACAGGGCCGGGGAGCTGTTTTTT	CSVDRAGELFF
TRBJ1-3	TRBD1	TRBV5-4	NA	TGTGCCAGCAGCTTGGACGCCGGGACAGCAAACACCATATATTTT	CASSLDAGTANTIYF
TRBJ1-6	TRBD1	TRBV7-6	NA	TGTGCCAGCAGCTTAAGTAACAGGGGGGATTCACCCCTCCACTTT	CASSLSNRGDSPLHF
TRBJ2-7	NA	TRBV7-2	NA	TGTGCCAGCAGCTTAATGGGAGATGAGCAGTACTTC	CASSLMGDEQYF
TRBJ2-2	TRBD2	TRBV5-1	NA	TGCGCCAGCAGCTTACTAGCGGGGGGTCACGGGGAGCTGTTTTTT	CASSLLAGGHGELFF
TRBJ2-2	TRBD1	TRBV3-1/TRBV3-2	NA	TGTGCCAGCAGCCAAGGGACAGGGGGGTCCGGGGAGCTGTTTTTT	CASSQGTGGSGELFF
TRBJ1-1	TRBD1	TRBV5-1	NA	TGCGCCAGCAGCCTTCTTAATACAGGGGTCGGTACTGAAGCTTTCTTT	CASSLLNTGVGTEAFF
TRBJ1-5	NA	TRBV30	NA	TGTGCCTGGAGTCTACAGGGATATAGCAATCAGCCCCAGCATTTT	CAWSLQGYSNQPQHF
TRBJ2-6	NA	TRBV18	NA	TGTGCCAGCTCACCAAGGCGGGGCTCTGGGGCCAACGTCCTGACTTTC	CASSPRRGSGANVLTF